These T cell receptor beta chains were read from a single sample in a study of T cell responses to AZD1222 COVID-19 vaccine. Some clones are missing from TCRdb's copy, which holds only in-frame ones; the method was immunoSEQ multiplex PCR. The repertoire holds some 140,000 clones, with approximately 84% as singletons. The sequenced sample was peripheral blood, obtained on day 0 of AZD1222 vaccination. These receptors were collected from an adult in good health. The CDR3 runs from the conserved cysteine through the conserved F or W. Each record gives: D gene, CDR3 length, clone size, V gene, J gene, CDR3 protein, CDR3 DNA. The D gene is left open where the match is weak. The size entry is marked missing in some rows and otherwise reads once, few, many or a size class.

.,12,.,TRBV3-1/TRBV3-2,TRBJ2-3,CASSQLGDTQYF,TGTGCCAGCAGCCAATTGGGAGATACGCAGTATTTT
.,15,.,TRBV6-1,TRBJ1-3,CASSEWGRSGNTIYF,TGTGCCAGCAGTGAATGGGGCCGCTCTGGAAACACCATATATTTT
.,12,.,TRBV28,TRBJ1-2,CASSLSTTGYTF,TGTGCCAGCAGTCTTAGCACGACAGGCTACACCTTC
TRBD1,15,.,TRBV7-9,TRBJ2-7,CASSSGQGLLSEQYF,TGTGCCAGCAGCTCAGGACAGGGTCTGTTGAGCGAGCAGTACTTC
.,15,.,TRBV5-1,TRBJ1-6,CASSRDTNYNSPLHF,TGCGCCAGCAGCCGGGACACAAACTATAATTCACCCCTCCACTTT
.,15,once,TRBV5-6,TRBJ1-2,CASSEWGLHSYGYTF,TGTGCCAGCAGCGAATGGGGGTTGCATTCCTATGGCTACACCTTC
.,11,.,TRBV30,TRBJ1-1,CAWSVNTEAFF,TGTGCCTGGAGCGTCAACACTGAAGCTTTCTTT
.,15,.,TRBV3-1/TRBV3-2,TRBJ2-3,CASSQDGGLRDTQYF,TGTGCCAGCAGCCAAGATGGGGGGCTCAGGGATACGCAGTATTTT
.,12,.,TRBV12-3/TRBV12-4,TRBJ1-1,CASSAKNTEAFF,TGTGCCAGCAGTGCAAAGAACACTGAAGCTTTCTTT
.,13,once,TRBV7-3,TRBJ2-7,CASSLTRYTEQYF,TGTGCCAGCAGCTTAACACGCTATACGGAGCAGTACTTC
.,11,.,TRBV20-1,TRBJ1-4,CSAPSNEKLFF,TGCAGTGCCCCGTCGAATGAAAAACTGTTTTTT
TRBD1,16,.,TRBV5-1,TRBJ1-2,CASSLNQAAGGEGYTF,TGCGCCAGCAGCTTGAATCAGGCGGCAGGGGGCGAGGGCTACACCTTC
.,13,.,TRBV28,TRBJ2-1,CASSLGPFDEQFF,TGTGCCAGCAGTTTAGGCCCTTTCGATGAGCAGTTCTTC
.,14,.,TRBV5-1,TRBJ1-4,CASSLEAGNEKLFF,TGCGCCAGCAGCTTGGAGGCGGGTAATGAAAAACTGTTTTTT
.,14,few,TRBV6-5,TRBJ2-7,CASSRSNTHYEQYF,TGTGCCAGCAGCCGATCGAACACGCACTACGAGCAGTACTTC
.,12,.,TRBV5-1,TRBJ2-2,CASSPTGGELFF,TGCGCCAGCAGCCCAACAGGGGGGGAGCTGTTTTTT
.,16,.,TRBV11-2,TRBJ2-1,CASSLYGGRSYNEQFF,TGTGCCAGCAGCTTGTACGGGGGCCGCTCCTACAATGAGCAGTTCTTC
.,17,.,TRBV5-1,TRBJ1-6,CASSQNGILDRNSPLHF,TGCGCCAGCAGCCAGAATGGGATCCTGGACAGAAATTCACCCCTCCACTTT
TRBD1,13,.,TRBV2,TRBJ1-2,CASTTGDSSSYTF,TGTGCCAGCACCACAGGGGATTCTAGTAGCTACACCTTC
.,14,.,TRBV5-5,TRBJ2-7,CASSLERFSYEQYF,TGTGCCAGCAGCCTGGAGCGGTTCTCCTACGAGCAGTACTTC
TRBD1,15,few,TRBV11-3,TRBJ2-1,CASSPGTGGYNEQFF,TGTGCCAGCAGCCCCGGGACAGGGGGCTACAATGAGCAGTTCTTC
TRBD2,18,.,TRBV7-6,TRBJ2-1,CASSLAQATSGGAGEQFF,TGTGCCAGCAGCTTAGCGCAGGCGACTAGCGGGGGGGCCGGTGAGCAGTTCTTC
.,13,.,TRBV12-3/TRBV12-4,TRBJ1-5,CASSSGADQPQHF,TGTGCCAGCAGTAGTGGAGCCGATCAGCCCCAGCATTTT
.,14,.,TRBV5-4,TRBJ2-3,CASSQRVPTDTQYF,TGTGCCAGCAGCCAGAGGGTCCCCACAGATACGCAGTATTTT
.,14,.,TRBV14,TRBJ2-3,CASSQHLRGDTQYF,TGTGCCAGCAGCCAGCACCTACGAGGGGATACGCAGTATTTT
TRBD1,16,.,TRBV19,TRBJ1-1,CASSGRTGGMNTEAFF,TGTGCCAGTAGTGGACGGACAGGGGGCATGAACACTGAAGCTTTCTTT
.,13,.,TRBV30,TRBJ2-7,CAWDKSRGAIQYF,TGTGCCTGGGATAAATCCAGGGGAGCCATCCAGTACTTC
.,17,.,TRBV5-6,TRBJ1-2,CASSLFWLGDRNYGYTF,TGTGCCAGCAGCTTGTTCTGGCTGGGGGACCGAAACTATGGCTACACCTTC
.,15,.,TRBV4-2,TRBJ1-2,CASSQAEGGYYGYTF,TGTGCCAGCAGCCAAGCCGAGGGGGGTTACTATGGCTACACCTTC
.,14,once,TRBV10-3,TRBJ1-1,CAISGGGRRAEAFF,TGTGCCATCAGTGGGGGCGGAAGGAGGGCTGAAGCTTTCTTT
TRBD1,14,.,TRBV5-1,TRBJ1-1,CASSADRGWTEAFF,TGCGCCAGCAGCGCAGACAGGGGGTGGACTGAAGCTTTCTTT
.,14,.,TRBV28,TRBJ1-1,CASNTYGRNTEAFF,TGTGCCAGCAATACCTACGGGAGGAACACTGAAGCTTTCTTT
.,12,.,TRBV7-8,TRBJ1-1,CASSPLNTEAFF,TGTGCCAGCAGCCCGTTGAACACTGAAGCTTTCTTT
.,12,.,TRBV28,TRBJ1-2,CASSSPGEGYTF,TGTGCCAGCAGTTCGCCAGGGGAAGGCTACACCTTC
.,15,.,TRBV5-1,TRBJ2-2,CANHLSRIGTGELFF,TGCGCCAACCATCTATCGAGGATCGGCACCGGGGAGCTGTTTTTT
TRBD1,15,.,TRBV3-1/TRBV3-2,TRBJ1-1,CASTTGTGGYTEAFF,TGTGCCAGCACCACAGGGACAGGTGGGTACACTGAAGCTTTCTTT
.,13,.,TRBV19,TRBJ1-1,CASSPLRNTEAFF,TGTGCCAGTAGTCCCTTGAGGAACACTGAAGCTTTCTTT